This T cell receptor beta chain came from a study of T cell clonotyping in hematopoietic cell transplantation. Libraries were prepared by immunoSEQ multiplex PCR; TCRdb keeps only in-frame clonotypes and omits some of them. The data contain about 12,000 clones, 89% of them seen just once; the ten biggest clones take up under 4%. The CDR3 runs to 16 residues. CDR1 and CDR2 from the germline V gene are MNHEY and SVGAGI. Between the trimmed V and J ends, which lost 2 bases and 6 bases, there was a span of 17 bases. The sequence was collected from a human donor who either received an allogeneic hematopoietic cell transplant for a myeloid malignancy or was a related donor (not recorded which). Some clones in this sample may be carry-over from other donors' samples. V gene TRBV6-5 combines with J gene TRBJ2-1, with D possibly TRBD2 on 7 matching bases. Sequenced material: peripheral blood mononuclear cells. The CDR3 bases are TGTGCCAGCAGTTACCCGGGGGGCCCTCCTCGCAATGAGCAGTTCTTC. It translates to CASSYPGGPPRNEQFF.